The 25 T cell receptor beta chains reported below all come from one sample, sequenced in a study of shared clonotypes between healthy human individuals. Sequencing was performed with immunoSEQ multiplex PCR; in TCRdb, only in-frame clones are kept and a portion is missing. The table records 190,000 or so clones, around 63% of them present only once. Source material: memory CD4+ T cells sorted from blood. The subset denotes: CD45RA-negative fraction. These receptors were obtained from a man aged 25 to 40 in good health.

The chain carries TRBV9 and TRBJ1-1; D possibly corresponds to TRBD1 (6 bases). The CDR3 is 13 residues long. V shed 0 bases and J shed 5 bases, with 8 bases lying between them. The germline CDR1 and CDR2 sequences are SGDLS and YYNGEE. CDR3 in amino acids: CASSVGGPTEAFF. The CDR3 bases are TGTGCCAGCAGCGTAGGGGGGCCGACTGAAGCTTTCTTT.

The V call is TRBV11-2, the J call TRBJ2-1, with D maybe TRBD2 (7 bases). This CDR3 has 16 amino acids. The ends were cut back, 1 base at V and 8 bases at J, with 18 bases in the middle. CDR1 and CDR2 from the germline V gene are SGHAT and FQNNGV. The CDR3 DNA is TGTGCCAGCAGCTTAGCTTGGGGGGGGCGGGTTTATGAGCAGTTCTTC. Protein: CASSLAWGGRVYEQFF.

This chain uses TRBV30 with TRBJ1-5; 10 bases are shared with TRBD1. The V gene's germline CDR1 is GTSNPN and CDR2 SVGIG (reference sequence). The CDR3 has 16 amino acids. The V gene end was trimmed by 2 bases and the J gene end by 4 bases; junction bases not matched to a gene: 8. The chain's CDR3 is CAWSHTTGQGNQPQHF. CDR3 bases: TGTGCCTGGAGTCACACAACGGGACAGGGGAATCAGCCCCAGCATTTT.

The chain uses TRBV19 and TRBJ2-1; 9 bases agree with TRBD2. J lost 6 bases, V lost 7 bases, and 22 bases had no gene match. Germline V gene data show CDR1 as LNHDA and CDR2 as SQIVND (reference sequence). This CDR3 has 19 residues. The CDR3 nucleotides are TGTGCCAGTACCGACCCCCGGGGGGCGCGGGGACTAGCCCTCAATGAGCAGTTCTTC. Residues: CASTDPRGARGLALNEQFF.

The rearrangement uses TRBV18 and TRBJ1-2; no reliable D call. The CDR3 has 14 amino acids. Per germline, CDR1 KGHSH and CDR2 LQKENI. Trimming cost V 3 bases and J 1 base, with 9 bases left between them. The CDR3 sequence is CASSPLADNYGYTF. The DNA of the CDR3 is TGTGCCAGCTCACCTCTGGCAGATAACTATGGCTACACCTTC.

The J gene is TRBJ1-5, the V gene TRBV10-2; no clear D gene. Germline assignment: CDR1 WSHSY and CDR2 SAAADI. The V and J ends lost 3 bases and 5 bases respectively, with 11 bases between them. The CDR3 length is 14 residues. CDR3 sequence reads: CASSDQAEDQPQHF. As DNA, the CDR3 is TGCGCCAGCAGTGACCAAGCCGAGGATCAGCCCCAGCATTTT.

This chain uses TRBV25-1 with TRBJ2-7; tentatively, D is TRBD1 (6 bases). This CDR3 is built from 12 residues. Looked up from germline, CDR1 is MGHDK and CDR2 is SYGVNS. Deletions cut 3 bases from V and 7 bases from J, with 10 bases between. For the CDR3, the DNA is TGTGCCAGCAGTGATCAAAGGGGGGAGCAGTACTTC. It translates to CASSDQRGEQYF.

The chain combines TRBV6-1 with TRBJ2-7, with D possibly TRBD1 on 5 matching bases. This CDR3 region has 15 residues. V gave up 6 bases and J gave up 4 bases, with 19 bases separating them. Germline loops: CDR1 MNHNS, CDR2 SASEGT. In DNA, the CDR3 is TGTGCCAGCAGGACGCTTAGGGGTCTGGGTTACGAGCAGTACTTC. This codes for CASRTLRGLGYEQYF.

This clone occurred once. This chain connects TRBV5-5 to TRBJ1-1, with D uncertain. CDR3 length: 14 residues. Germline CDR1 and CDR2: SGHKS and YYEKEE (reference sequence). Trimming shortened V by 0 bases and J by 0 bases, and 6 bases separated the two germline ends. Here the CDR3 DNA reads TGTGCCAGCAGCTTGGTTAGGATGAACACTGAAGCTTTCTTT. Translation: CASSLVRMNTEAFF.

About this clone itself: Other DNA sequences in the same sample also yield this CDR3. The chain employs TRBV7-9 and TRBJ2-7; 8 bases agree with TRBD1. Germline V gene data show CDR1 as SEHNR and CDR2 as FQNEAQ (reference sequence). J lost 3 bases, V lost 3 bases, and 4 bases had no gene match. The CDR3 is 14 amino acids. The CDR3 is CASSLTGVNYEQYF. The CDR3 DNA follows: TGTGCCAGCAGCTTGACAGGGGTGAACTACGAGCAGTACTTC.

The CDR3: CASSQDAAGTKETQYF. In nucleotides, the CDR3 is TGCGCCAGCAGCCAAGATGCCGCGGGCACAAAAGAGACCCAGTACTTC. This chain uses TRBV4-3 with TRBJ2-5; a weak D match, TRBD2 (5 bases). The CDR3 runs 16 residues. V was pared by 0 bases and J by 3 bases, with 14 bases between. Germline V gene data show CDR1 as LGHNA and CDR2 as YSLEER.

The chain recombines TRBV18 with TRBJ2-3, with D unclear. This CDR3 spans 12 amino acids. Trimming removed 3 bases at V and 4 bases at J, with 5 bases between. Per germline, CDR1 KGHSH and CDR2 LQKENI. In nucleotides, the CDR3 is TGTGCCAGCTCACCCACCCCAGATACGCAGTATTTT. Translating it yields CASSPTPDTQYF.

The chain combines TRBV7-1 with TRBJ1-1; the D gene is possibly TRBD1 (6 bases). Being an ORF, TRBV7-1 has a function that is uncertain. CDR3 length equals 12 residues. The V gene lost 4 bases and the J gene lost 11 bases, with 14 bases spanning the gap. The CDR3, as DNA: TGTGCCAGCAGCTTAGACAGGAGGATGGCTTTCTTT. It codes for CASSLDRRMAFF.

By share, this clone counts as medium-sized. The gene calls are TRBV11-1 and TRBJ1-1, with TRBD1 as a possible D gene (5 bases). CDR1 is SGHAT and CDR2 is FQDESV in the germline V gene (reference sequence). The CDR3 extends over 15 amino acids. V dropped 5 bases and J dropped 4 bases, with 17 bases sitting between them. This CDR3 is CASSPSGRVATEAFF. The CDR3 nucleotides are TGTGCCAGCAGCCCAAGCGGCAGGGTTGCCACTGAAGCTTTCTTT.

The chain couples TRBV5-4 to TRBJ2-2, with TRBD2 matching over 8 bases. The J segment lost 6 bases and the V segment lost 1 base, leaving 8 bases of the junction unmatched. CDR1 and CDR2 from the germline V gene are SGHNT and YYREEE (reference sequence). This CDR3 is built from 16 residues. The CDR3 DNA sequence: TGTGCCAGCAGCTTGTCCGGGACTAGTAGTCCCGGGGAGCTGTTTTTT. Translated: CASSLSGTSSPGELFF.

The CDR3 DNA reads TGTGCCAGCAGTTCGCCGTTAGGGGGACTAGCGTTCGAGCAGTACTTC. Encoded protein: CASSSPLGGLAFEQYF. The chain recombines TRBV11-3 with TRBJ2-7; TRBD2 matches at 10 bases. The J segment lost 6 bases and the V segment lost 6 bases, leaving 14 bases of the junction unmatched. Germline V gives CDR1 SGHNT, CDR2 YENEEA. The CDR3 spans 16 residues.

The gene calls are TRBV11-3 and TRBJ1-1; D not certain. The germline gives CDR1 SGHNT, CDR2 YENEEA. The CDR3 consists of 12 residues. The V end lost 0 bases, the J end lost 6 bases, and 5 bases lay between the germline ends. CDR3 nucleotide sequence: TGTGCCAGCAGCTTAGAGTCTGCTGAAGCTTTCTTT. Translation: CASSLESAEAFF.

In this sample, this clone turned up a few times. This chain uses TRBV10-1 with TRBJ2-3; 10 bases are a match to TRBD2. CDR1 is WNHNN, CDR2 SYGVQD, per germline (reference sequence). The CDR3 has 16 amino acids. The V segment lost 0 bases and the J segment 8 bases; nucleotides outside the gene matches: 8. The CDR3 region has the DNA TGCGCCAGCAGTGAGTCGTCAGCGGGAGGGCCCGGTACGCAGTATTTT. Translated, it gives CASSESSAGGPGTQYF.

This chain joins TRBV28 and TRBJ1-5; TRBD1 matches 9 bases. V trimming: 6 bases; J trimming: 6 bases; junction bases outside the gene matches: 9. This CDR3 is built from 15 residues. Germline-derived CDR1 and CDR2 are MDHEN and SYDVKM. The chain's CDR3 is CASSFTTGGRQPQHF. Here the CDR3 DNA reads TGTGCCAGCAGCTTTACTACAGGGGGCCGTCAGCCCCAGCATTTT.

The chain combines TRBV28 with TRBJ1-3; D is ambiguous. Germline CDR1 reads MDHEN; CDR2 reads SYDVKM. The CDR3 is made up of 18 amino acids. The V end was cut by 1 base, the J end by 0 bases, with 16 bases between. The CDR3 bases are TGTGCCAGCAGTTTATTGGGTGCTGGCGGATCCTCTGGAAACACCATATATTTT. This encodes CASSLLGAGGSSGNTIYF.

This clone was detected only a few times. The V call is TRBV28, the J call TRBJ2-7, with D perhaps TRBD2 (6 bases). Germline assignment: CDR1 MDHEN and CDR2 SYDVKM. The V end was cut by 5 bases, the J end by 2 bases, with 22 bases between. This CDR3 is 17 amino acids long. The DNA for the CDR3 is TGTGCCAGCAGTCCGACTAGGCGGCGGGTCGGCCCCTACGAGCAGTACTTC. This encodes CASSPTRRRVGPYEQYF.

This chain connects TRBV10-3 to TRBJ2-7; D possibly corresponds to TRBD2 (6 bases). Per the germline V gene, CDR1 is ENHRY and CDR2 is SYGVKD. Trimming left V 6 bases short and J 1 base short, with 13 bases between. CDR3 size: 14 residues. The CDR3 sequence is CAISRLEGSYEQYF. In DNA form, the CDR3 reads TGTGCCATCAGCAGACTAGAGGGGTCCTACGAGCAGTACTTC.

The genes are TRBV2 and TRBJ1-1; D not certain. Germline V gene sequence: CDR1 SNHLY, CDR2 FYNNEI. The CDR3 loop spans 11 amino acids. V lost 7 bases, J lost 0 bases, and 3 bases lay in between. CDR3 protein: CASIMNTEAFF. CDR3 sequence (DNA): TGTGCCAGCATAATGAACACTGAAGCTTTCTTT.

V and J are TRBV15 and TRBJ1-4; a weak D match, TRBD1 (5 bases). From germline, CDR1 is LNHNV and CDR2 YYDKDF (reference sequence). CDR3 length: 15 amino acids. Between the trimmed V and J ends, which lost 5 bases and 8 bases, there was a span of 18 bases. The CDR3 nucleotides are TGTGCCACCAGCGGCCAATCGGGGCGGGGCGAAAAACTGTTTTTT. Encoded protein: CATSGQSGRGEKLFF.

The chain couples TRBV7-2 to TRBJ2-1, with unresolved D. The germline CDR1 and CDR2 sequences are SGHTA and FQGNSA. This CDR3 spans 13 amino acids. V was trimmed by 5 bases and J by 3 bases, leaving 8 bases between them. The chain's CDR3 is CASSPENYNEQFF. CDR3 DNA sequence: TGTGCCAGCAGCCCGGAGAACTACAATGAGCAGTTCTTC.